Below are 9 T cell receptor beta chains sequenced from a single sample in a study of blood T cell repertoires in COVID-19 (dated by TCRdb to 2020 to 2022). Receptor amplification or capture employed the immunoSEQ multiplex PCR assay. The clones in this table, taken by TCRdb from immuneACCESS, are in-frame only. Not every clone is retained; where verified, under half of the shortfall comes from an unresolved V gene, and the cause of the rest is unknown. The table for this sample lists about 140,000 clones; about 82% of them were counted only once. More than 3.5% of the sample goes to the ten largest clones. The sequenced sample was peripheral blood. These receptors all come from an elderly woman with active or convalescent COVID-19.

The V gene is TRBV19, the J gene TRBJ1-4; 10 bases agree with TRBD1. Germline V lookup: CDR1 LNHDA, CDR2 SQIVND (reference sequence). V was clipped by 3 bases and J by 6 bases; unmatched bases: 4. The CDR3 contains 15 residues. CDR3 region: CASSIYGTGDEKLFF. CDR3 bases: TGTGCCAGTAGTATTTATGGGACAGGGGATGAAAAACTGTTTTTT.

The CDR3 sequence: CASSLTRRAGSTNEKLFF. The CDR3, as DNA: TGTGCCAGCAGCTTAACTAGGAGGGCGGGAAGCACTAATGAAAAACTGTTTTTT. The chain links TRBV11-3 to TRBJ1-4; D not resolved. This CDR3 has 18 amino acids. V was cut by 2 bases and J by 2 bases, with 18 bases left in between. The germline CDR1 and CDR2 sequences are SGHNT and YENEEA. The variable domain in full, completed from reference TRBV11-3 and TRBJ1-4, reads EAGVVQSPRYKIIEKKQPVAFWCNPISGHNTLYWYLQNLGQGPELLIRYENEEAVDDSQLPKDRFSAERLKGVDSTLKIQPAELGDSAVYLCASSLTRRAGSTNEKLFFGSGTQLSVL.

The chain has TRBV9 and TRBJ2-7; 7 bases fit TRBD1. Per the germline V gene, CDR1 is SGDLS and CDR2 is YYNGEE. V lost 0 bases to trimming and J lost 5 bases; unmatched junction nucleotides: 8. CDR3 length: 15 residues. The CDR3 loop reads CASSVGPGGAHEQYF. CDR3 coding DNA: TGTGCCAGCAGCGTAGGGCCAGGGGGAGCACACGAGCAGTACTTC.

The CDR3 DNA is TGTGCCAGCAGGAGCCTGATCAGGGCCTGGGAGACCCAGTACTTC. It translates to CASRSLIRAWETQYF. The chain is built from TRBV11-2 and TRBJ2-5, with TRBD1 as a possible D gene (5 bases). V lost 6 bases and J 5 bases, leaving 19 bases between the germline ends. The germline gives CDR1 SGHAT, CDR2 FQNNGV. The CDR3 sequence is 15 residues long.

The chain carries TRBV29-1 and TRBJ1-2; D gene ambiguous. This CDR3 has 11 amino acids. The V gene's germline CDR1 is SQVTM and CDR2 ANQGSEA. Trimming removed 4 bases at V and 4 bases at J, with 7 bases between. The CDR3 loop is CSVVQSYGYTF. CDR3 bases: TGCAGCGTTGTACAGTCCTATGGCTACACCTTC.

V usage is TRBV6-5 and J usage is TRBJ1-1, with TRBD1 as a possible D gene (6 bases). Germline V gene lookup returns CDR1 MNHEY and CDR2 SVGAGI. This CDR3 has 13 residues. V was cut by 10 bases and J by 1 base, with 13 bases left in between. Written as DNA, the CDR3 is TGTGCCACCAGGGGAGGTTGGAACACTGAAGCTTTCTTT. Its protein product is CATRGGWNTEAFF.

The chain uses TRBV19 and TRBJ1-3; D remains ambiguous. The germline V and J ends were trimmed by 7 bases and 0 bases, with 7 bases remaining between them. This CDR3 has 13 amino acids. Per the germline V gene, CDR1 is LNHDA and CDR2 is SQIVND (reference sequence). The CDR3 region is CASNINSGNTIYF. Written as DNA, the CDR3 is TGTGCCAGTAATATTAACTCTGGAAACACCATATATTTT.

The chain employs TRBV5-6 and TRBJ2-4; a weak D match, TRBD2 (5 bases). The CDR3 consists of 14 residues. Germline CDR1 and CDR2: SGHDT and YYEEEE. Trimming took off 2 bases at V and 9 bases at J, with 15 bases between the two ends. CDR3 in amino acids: CASSFLAAKGIQYF. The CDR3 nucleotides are TGTGCCAGCAGCTTTCTAGCCGCCAAGGGCATTCAGTACTTC. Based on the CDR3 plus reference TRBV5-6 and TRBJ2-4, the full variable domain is DAGVTQSPTHLIKTRGQQVTLRCSPKSGHDTVSWYQQALGQGPQFIFQYYEEEERQRGNFPDRFSGHQFPNYSSELNVNALLLGDSALYLCASSFLAAKGIQYFGAGTRLSVL.

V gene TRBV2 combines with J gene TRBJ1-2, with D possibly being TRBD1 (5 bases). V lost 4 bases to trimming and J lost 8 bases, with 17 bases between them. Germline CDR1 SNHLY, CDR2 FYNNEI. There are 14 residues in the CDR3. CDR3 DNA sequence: TGTGCCAGCAGTGTAGGGGCAGAGTCCCGAGGCTACACCTTC. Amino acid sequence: CASSVGAESRGYTF.